The 9 T cell receptor beta chains below come from one sample, sequenced in a study of T cells after yellow fever vaccination. TCRdb reprocessed the 5' RACE reads with MiXCR, giving one entry per CDR3 protein. The sample lists 50,000 or so distinct CDR3 sequences; about 6.6% were seen once. The sequenced sample was CD8+ T cells not binding an NS4B(214-222) dextramer, sorted from PBMCs, obtained about 49 days after the first yellow fever vaccination. The origin of the receptors is a man between 18 and 35 years old who received the YFV17D yellow fever vaccine.

The table lists this clonotype with many counts. V gene TRBV12-3 or TRBV12-4 combines with J gene TRBJ2-3; TRBD2 aligns across 10 bases. The CDR3 length is 16 residues. V was clipped by 6 bases and J by 2 bases; unmatched bases: 8. In DNA form, the CDR3 reads TGTGCCAGCAGCCCGCCTAGCGGGGGTCCCACAGATACGCAGTATTTT. It codes for CASSPPSGGPTDTQYF.

This rearrangement joins TRBV7-9 to TRBJ1-1; TRBD1 aligns across 11 bases. Per germline, CDR1 SEHNR and CDR2 FQNEAQ (reference sequence). The V and J ends lost 5 bases and 0 bases, in that order; junction bases with no gene match: 2. The CDR3 spans 15 residues. This chain's CDR3 is CASSRGQGVNTEAFF. The DNA of the CDR3 is TGTGCCAGCAGCAGGGGACAGGGGGTGAACACTGAAGCTTTCTTT.

This clonotype came up many times. The V gene is TRBV7-9, the J gene TRBJ2-7; D unclear. The CDR3 extends over 13 amino acids. Germline CDR1 reads SEHNR; CDR2 reads FQNEAQ (reference sequence). V dropped 1 base and J dropped 6 bases, with 10 bases sitting between them. The CDR3 loop reads CASSLGEAPEQYF. In DNA, the CDR3 is TGTGCCAGCAGCTTAGGAGAGGCCCCCGAGCAGTACTTC.

The genes are TRBV4-3 and TRBJ2-1; 8 nucleotides line up with TRBD2. This CDR3 has 17 amino acids. V was pared by 0 bases and J by 2 bases, with 6 bases of the junction left unmatched. CDR1 LGHNA and CDR2 YSLEER come from the germline V gene. The CDR3 loop reads CASSQEGRGGAYNEQFF. For the CDR3, the DNA is TGCGCCAGCAGCCAAGAAGGCCGGGGGGGCGCCTACAATGAGCAGTTCTTC.

This clonotype occurred a few times. V and J are TRBV9 and TRBJ2-3; no reliable D call. The length of the CDR3 is 13 residues. Germline CDR1 is SGDLS and CDR2 is YYNGEE. V was shortened by 5 bases and J by 6 bases, with 13 bases between the two germline ends. CDR3 loop: CASSPGGLDTQYF. In DNA form, the CDR3 reads TGTGCCAGCAGTCCAGGTGGGCTGGATACGCAGTATTTT.

This clonotype was counted only a few times. The V and J genes are TRBV5-1 and TRBJ2-2; tentative D call: TRBD2 (6 bases). Germline values: CDR1 SGHRS, CDR2 YFSETQ. Trimming cost V 7 bases and J 9 bases, with 16 bases left between them. CDR3 length: 13 residues. CDR3 sequence (DNA): TGCGCCAGCGCGCCGGGGAGGACCCGGGAGCTGTTTTTT. It is translated as CASAPGRTRELFF.

This clonotype has a handful of counts. The chain employs TRBV12-3 or TRBV12-4 and TRBJ1-1, with TRBD1 identical over 7 bases. Trimming at V came to 7 bases and at J to 4 bases, leaving 9 bases not matched to a gene. The CDR3 is 14 amino acids. The CDR3 coding sequence is TGTGCCAGCATTCATTCGACAGGGAGCACTGAAGCTTTCTTT. Encoded protein: CASIHSTGSTEAFF.

This clonotype was seen repeatedly, ten times or more. The chain employs TRBV5-1 and TRBJ1-1; TRBD1 matches at 7 bases. Per germline, CDR1 SGHRS and CDR2 YFSETQ. V lost 4 bases and J lost 0; bases outside the gene matches: 6. The CDR3 is 15 residues long. CDR3 residues: CASSAGTALNTEAFF. The CDR3 bases are TGCGCCAGCAGCGCCGGGACAGCCCTGAACACTGAAGCTTTCTTT.

The chain combines TRBV20-1 with TRBJ2-6; maybe TRBD1 (5 bases). The germline V gene encodes CDR1 DFQATT and CDR2 SNEGSKA (reference sequence). The CDR3 length is 16 residues. Trimming pared 6 bases from V and 0 bases from J, leaving 15 bases between. The CDR3 DNA sequence: TGCAGTGCCAGCCGAACAGGTATCTCTGGGGCCAACGTCCTGACTTTC. This codes for CSASRTGISGANVLTF.